This TCR beta chain emerged from a study of blood T cell repertoires in COVID-19. For the study at large: The United States, Italy and Spain were the sources of the acute and convalescent COVID-19 samples.

The CDR3 has 14 amino acids. The germline gives CDR1 LNHDA, CDR2 SQIVND (reference sequence). Losses at the gene ends were 5 bases for V and 9 bases for J; bases not matched to a gene: 4. In the original processing: Amplification of reference gene primers provided the estimated nucleated cell counts. TCRdb's table, derived via immunoSEQ multiplex PCR, lists solely in-frame clones and lacks some. From that table come the V and J calls and clone size; the DNA was used to work out D and trimming. In the table there are 200,000 to 300,000 clones, around 84% of which are singletons. This sequence joins TRBV19 and TRBJ2-1, with 13 positions matching TRBD2. Source material: peripheral blood. This receptor was obtained from a man in his sixties with acute or convalescent COVID-19. The CDR3 loop is CASSPRTSGGEQFF. Here the CDR3 DNA reads TGTGCCAGTAGTCCCCGGACTAGCGGGGGTGAGCAGTTCTTC. Full variable domain (missing parts from reference TRBV19 and TRBJ2-1): DGGITQSPKYLFRKEGQNVTLSCEQNLNHDAMYWYRQDPGQGLRLIYYSQIVNDFQKGDIAEGYSVSREKKESFPLTVTSAQKNPTAFYLCASSPRTSGGEQFFGPGTRLTVL.